These T cell receptor beta chains were read from a single sample in a study of OX40 agonist ivuxolimab in advanced cancers. Measured with immunoSEQ multiplex PCR; TCRdb has only the in-frame clones, and not every one. The table has about 47,000 clones, around 87% seen once; the top ten hold about a third. The material sequenced was CD4+ or CD8+ T cells sorted from blood, taken in a trial of the OX40 agonist ivuxolimab. These receptors were collected from an adult with an advanced solid tumor such as melanoma, head and neck, liver or kidney cancer. Each CDR3 is given with its conserved first and last residue. A D gene is named only where the DNA matches it firmly. Clone sizes are given selectively: once, few, many, or a class where the clone is expanded.

NA	TRBV11-2	TRBJ2-5	NA	TGTGCCAGCAGTCTAAGCCGGGACAAGGGGGAGACCCAGTACTTC	CASSLSRDKGETQYF
once	TRBV6-5	TRBJ1-5	NA	TGTGCCAGCAGACCTGACCCCAATCAGCCCCAGCATTTT	CASRPDPNQPQHF
NA	TRBV6-5	TRBJ2-5	TRBD1	TGTGCCAGCAGTTACGACAGGGGGAGTTCTATGGAGACCCAGTACTTC	CASSYDRGSSMETQYF
NA	TRBV7-2	TRBJ2-7	NA	TGTGCCAGCAGCTTAGGTTTCGGAATGGAGCAGTACTTC	CASSLGFGMEQYF
NA	TRBV28	TRBJ2-6	TRBD1	TGTGCCAGCAGGGGACAGGGAAGCTCTGGGGCCAACGTCCTGACTTTC	CASRGQGSSGANVLTF
few	TRBV2	TRBJ2-7	NA	TGTGCCAGCAGTGAACCAGGGGTGGACGAGCAGTACTTC	CASSEPGVDEQYF
NA	TRBV28	TRBJ1-4	NA	TGTGCCAGCTGGGCCCTTGGGGAAAAACTGTTTTTT	CASWALGEKLFF
NA	TRBV9	TRBJ2-3	NA	TGTGCCAGCAGCGCACGACAGGCACCCACAGATACGCAGTATTTT	CASSARQAPTDTQYF
NA	TRBV18	TRBJ1-3	NA	TGTGCCAGCTCACTTCGGACGGAGAGCCGTGGAAACACCATATATTTT	CASSLRTESRGNTIYF
once	TRBV28	TRBJ2-3	NA	TGTGCCAGCAGTTTTCCCAGATCTACGCAGTATTTT	CASSFPRSTQYF
NA	TRBV28	TRBJ2-2	TRBD1	TGTGCCAGCGATCGGACAGGTTACACCGGGGAGCTGTTTTTT	CASDRTGYTGELFF
NA	TRBV19	TRBJ1-6	NA	TGTGCCAGTACAGGGAGCTCCTATAATTCACCCCTCCACTTT	CASTGSSYNSPLHF
NA	TRBV4-1	TRBJ1-1	NA	TGCGCCAGCAGCCGAAAACCCGGGACTGCGAACACTGAAGCTTTCTTT	CASSRKPGTANTEAFF
NA	TRBV29-1	TRBJ2-5	NA	TGCAGCGGGGCAGGGCAAAAAGAGACCCAGTACTTC	CSGAGQKETQYF
once	TRBV27	TRBJ2-1	TRBD2	TGTGCCAGCAGCGCGGAGATAGCGGGAATTAATGAGCAGTTCTTC	CASSAEIAGINEQFF
NA	TRBV30	TRBJ2-6	NA	TGTGCCTGGAGTGACGAACGGGGCTCTGGGGCCAACGTCCTGACTTTC	CAWSDERGSGANVLTF
NA	TRBV5-1	TRBJ2-1	TRBD2	TGCGCCACTCGGGGACTAGCGGATTACAATGAGCAGTTCTTC	CATRGLADYNEQFF
NA	TRBV6-5	TRBJ1-2	NA	TGTGCCAGCACCCACGCACGCGATGGCTACACCTTC	CASTHARDGYTF
NA	TRBV18	TRBJ2-6	NA	TGTGCCAGCTCAACATACGCGGGCAGCTCTGGGGCCAACGTCCTGACTTTC	CASSTYAGSSGANVLTF
many	TRBV6-5	TRBJ1-2	TRBD1	TGTGCCAGCAGTTACACCCGACAGGGTCGGTATGGCTACACCTTC	CASSYTRQGRYGYTF
NA	TRBV9	TRBJ1-3	NA	TGTGCCAGCAGCGTAGGATCGGGGAGGGGACCACGCTCTGGAAACACCATATATTTT	CASSVGSGRGPRSGNTIYF
NA	TRBV6-5	TRBJ2-7	NA	TGTGCCAGCTGGGGGGAACTTTCCTACGAGCAGTACTTC	CASWGELSYEQYF
NA	TRBV15	TRBJ1-4	NA	TGTGCCACCAGCAGAGACGCAAATGAAAAACTGTTTTTT	CATSRDANEKLFF
NA	TRBV10-2	TRBJ2-1	NA	TGCGCCAGCAGTGATCTACTAGTGCACAATGAGCAGTTCTTC	CASSDLLVHNEQFF
few	TRBV29-1	TRBJ2-5	NA	TGCAGCGTGTTCCAAGAGACCCAGTACTTC	CSVFQETQYF
few	TRBV7-9	TRBJ2-3	TRBD2	TGTGCCAGCAGCTTAGATGGACTAGCGGGACTTATAGATACGCAGTATTTT	CASSLDGLAGLIDTQYF
few	TRBV7-9	TRBJ2-1	NA	TGTGCCAGCAGCCCGCAGGGTAACTCCTACAATGAGCAGTTCTTC	CASSPQGNSYNEQFF
NA	TRBV18	TRBJ2-1	TRBD2	TGTGCCAGCTCACCGCCCAGCGGGGGGAACAATGAGCAGTTCTTC	CASSPPSGGNNEQFF
few	TRBV11-2	TRBJ2-3	NA	TGTGCCAGCAGCTTAGGGGGATATACGCAGTATTTT	CASSLGGYTQYF
NA	TRBV23-1	TRBJ2-3	TRBD1	TGCGCCGGCAGCCAAAGGGACAGGGGGCGGACAGATACGCAGTATTTT	CAGSQRDRGRTDTQYF
NA	TRBV19	TRBJ1-4	TRBD1	TGTGCCAGTAGGTCTCGGACAGGGCAGGAAAAACTGTTTTTT	CASRSRTGQEKLFF
NA	TRBV9	TRBJ2-3	NA	TGTGCCAGCAGCCTACAGGGCGGTACGCAGTATTTT	CASSLQGGTQYF
NA	TRBV28	TRBJ2-1	NA	TGTGCCAGCAGTCGGACAGACCACAGTGAGCAGTTCTTC	CASSRTDHSEQFF
NA	TRBV5-4	TRBJ1-4	NA	TGTGCCAGCAGCGGCGGGGTCAGGGGAGGAGAAAAACTGTTTTTT	CASSGGVRGGEKLFF
NA	TRBV4-2	TRBJ2-2	NA	TGTGCCAGCAGCCAGGGGACTAACACCGGGGAGCTGTTTTTT	CASSQGTNTGELFF
NA	TRBV6-1	TRBJ2-5	NA	TGTGCCAGCGCTGGGGTGGCAGGGCCTAAAGAGACCCAGTACTTC	CASAGVAGPKETQYF
NA	TRBV7-9	TRBJ1-5	NA	TGTGCCAGCAGCTTACAGGGGAATAGCAATCAGCCCCAGCATTTT	CASSLQGNSNQPQHF
once	TRBV5-1	TRBJ1-6	NA	TGCGCCAGCAGCCCGGGGTCCGAGGGGGATTCACCCCTCCACTTT	CASSPGSEGDSPLHF
NA	TRBV29-1	TRBJ2-5	NA	TGCAGCTCGAGGGGGGGAGTGGTGGCGGAGACCCAGTACTTC	CSSRGGVVAETQYF
once	TRBV6-1	TRBJ1-5	TRBD1	TGTGCCAGCAGTGGACAGGGGCCCTATAGCAATCAGCCCCAGCATTTT	CASSGQGPYSNQPQHF
once	TRBV29-1	TRBJ2-7	NA	TGCAGCGTTGAGGCAGGTGGCCGTTACGAGCAGTACTTC	CSVEAGGRYEQYF
NA	TRBV21-1	TRBJ1-1	NA	TGTGCCAGCAGCCCCGACAGTTTTTTT	CASSPDSFF
NA	TRBV5-4	TRBJ2-6	TRBD1	TGTGCCAGCAGCCCAAGACAGGGTTACACTCTAAGAGGGGCCAACGTCCTGACTTTC	CASSPRQGYTLRGANVLTF
NA	TRBV5-8	TRBJ1-5	NA	TGTGCCAGCAGCCAAGAGCTTGGAAGACAGCCCCAGCATTTT	CASSQELGRQPQHF
NA	TRBV19	TRBJ2-2	NA	TGTGCCAGTAGTATAGCGTTGCTTTCCGGGGAGCTGTTTTTT	CASSIALLSGELFF
NA	TRBV15	TRBJ1-3	NA	TGTGCCACCAGCAGAGATCCGGGAAACACCATATATTTT	CATSRDPGNTIYF
NA	TRBV19	TRBJ2-7	NA	TGTGCCAGCGTCGGGGACGGACCCTACGAGCAGTACTTC	CASVGDGPYEQYF
NA	TRBV10-3	TRBJ2-5	NA	TGTGCCATCAGTGGTGAGCAGACCGGGAAAGAGACCCAGTACTTC	CAISGEQTGKETQYF
NA	TRBV5-4	TRBJ1-1	NA	TGTGCCAGCAGAGAACAGGGAGGGGAAAAAGCTTTCTTT	CASREQGGEKAFF
NA	TRBV5-1	TRBJ1-2	NA	TGCGCCAGCAGCTTGACGACAGATTTGGCCTATGGCTACACCTTC	CASSLTTDLAYGYTF
few	TRBV15	TRBJ2-5	NA	TGTGCCACCAGCAGATGGGGGCAGGGCCAAGAGACCCAGTACTTC	CATSRWGQGQETQYF
NA	TRBV5-1	TRBJ2-7	NA	TGCGCCAGCAGCTTGCAGGGTTCCTACGAGCAGTACTTC	CASSLQGSYEQYF
NA	TRBV28	TRBJ2-5	TRBD2	TGTGCGAGCGGGGGGAACCCAAAGTTGGGGACCCAGTACTTC	CASGGNPKLGTQYF
NA	TRBV30	TRBJ2-5	TRBD1	TGTGCCTGGAGTGCCCCGACAGGGGGGGGAGAGACCCAGTACTTC	CAWSAPTGGGETQYF